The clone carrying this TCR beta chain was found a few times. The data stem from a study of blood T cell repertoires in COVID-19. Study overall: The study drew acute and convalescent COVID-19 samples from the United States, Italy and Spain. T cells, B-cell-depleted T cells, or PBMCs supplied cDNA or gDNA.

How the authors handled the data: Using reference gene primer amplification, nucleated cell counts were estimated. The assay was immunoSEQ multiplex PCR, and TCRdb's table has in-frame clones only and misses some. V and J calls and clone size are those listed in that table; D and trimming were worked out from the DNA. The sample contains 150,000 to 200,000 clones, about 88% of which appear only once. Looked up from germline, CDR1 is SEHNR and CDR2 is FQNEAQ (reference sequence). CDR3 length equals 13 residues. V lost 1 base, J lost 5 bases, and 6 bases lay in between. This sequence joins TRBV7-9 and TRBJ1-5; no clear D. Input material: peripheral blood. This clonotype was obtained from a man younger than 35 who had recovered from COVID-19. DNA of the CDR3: TGTGCCAGCAGCTTAGGTCAGGATCAGCCCCAGCATTTT. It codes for CASSLGQDQPQHF.